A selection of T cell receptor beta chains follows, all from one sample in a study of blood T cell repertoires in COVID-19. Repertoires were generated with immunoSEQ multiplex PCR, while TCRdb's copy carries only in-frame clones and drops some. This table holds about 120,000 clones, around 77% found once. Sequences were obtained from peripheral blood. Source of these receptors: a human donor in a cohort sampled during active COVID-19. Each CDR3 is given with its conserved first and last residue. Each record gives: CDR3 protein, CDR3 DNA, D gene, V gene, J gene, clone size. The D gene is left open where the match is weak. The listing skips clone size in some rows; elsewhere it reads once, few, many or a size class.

CDR3 protein: CAWSVGQPNTEAFF
CDR3 DNA: TGTGCCTGGAGTGTTGGACAGCCGAACACTGAAGCTTTCTTT
D gene: .
V gene: TRBV30
J gene: TRBJ1-1
clone size: .

CDR3 protein: CASSIQRERPYEQYF
CDR3 DNA: TGTGCCAGCAGCATTCAGCGGGAAAGGCCCTACGAGCAGTACTTC
D gene: TRBD2
V gene: TRBV7-9
J gene: TRBJ2-7
clone size: few

CDR3 protein: CASSSPGLAAYEQYF
CDR3 DNA: TGTGCCAGCAGTTCGCCGGGACTAGCGGCCTACGAGCAGTACTTC
D gene: TRBD2
V gene: TRBV11-1
J gene: TRBJ2-7
clone size: .

CDR3 protein: CSVVGGRNSYEQYF
CDR3 DNA: TGCAGCGTTGTGGGGGGGCGGAACTCCTACGAGCAGTACTTC
D gene: .
V gene: TRBV29-1
J gene: TRBJ2-7
clone size: .

CDR3 protein: CATSDQNSNQPQHF
CDR3 DNA: TGTGCCACCAGTGACCAAAATAGCAATCAGCCCCAGCATTTT
D gene: .
V gene: TRBV24-1
J gene: TRBJ1-5
clone size: few

CDR3 protein: CASSLTLQGTEAFF
CDR3 DNA: TGTGCCAGCAGTTTGACTCTACAGGGGACTGAAGCTTTCTTT
D gene: TRBD1
V gene: TRBV2
J gene: TRBJ1-1
clone size: few

CDR3 protein: CASSTDRGQPYEQYF
CDR3 DNA: TGTGCCAGCAGCACCGACCGGGGACAGCCCTACGAGCAGTACTTC
D gene: TRBD1
V gene: TRBV5-6
J gene: TRBJ2-7
clone size: .

CDR3 protein: CASSSGNRNTEAFF
CDR3 DNA: TGTGCCAGCAGCTCCGGGAACAGGAACACTGAAGCTTTCTTT
D gene: .
V gene: TRBV7-2
J gene: TRBJ1-1
clone size: .

CDR3 protein: CASRGQGATEAFF
CDR3 DNA: TGTGCCAGCAGGGGACAGGGCGCCACTGAAGCTTTCTTT
D gene: TRBD1
V gene: TRBV9
J gene: TRBJ1-1
clone size: few

CDR3 protein: CASSQEGRGQNQPQHF
CDR3 DNA: TGTGCCAGCAGCCAAGAAGGGCGGGGACAGAATCAGCCCCAGCATTTT
D gene: TRBD1
V gene: TRBV4-2
J gene: TRBJ1-5
clone size: once

CDR3 protein: CASSRQQGVLGGYTF
CDR3 DNA: TGTGCCAGCAGCAGACAACAGGGAGTTCTGGGTGGCTACACCTTC
D gene: .
V gene: TRBV11-2
J gene: TRBJ1-2
clone size: .

CDR3 protein: CASSLSVAYGYTF
CDR3 DNA: TGTGCCAGCAGCTTGTCAGTAGCCTATGGCTACACCTTC
D gene: .
V gene: TRBV6-5
J gene: TRBJ1-2
clone size: .

CDR3 protein: CASSQGGQGAGSPLHF
CDR3 DNA: TGCGCCAGCAGCCAAGGGGGACAGGGGGCCGGGTCACCCCTCCACTTT
D gene: TRBD1
V gene: TRBV4-1
J gene: TRBJ1-6
clone size: .

CDR3 protein: CAISDRPGEQYF
CDR3 DNA: TGTGCCATCAGTGATCGGCCCGGGGAGCAGTACTTC
D gene: .
V gene: TRBV10-3
J gene: TRBJ2-7
clone size: .

CDR3 protein: CASSLTFGLRNVYEQYF
CDR3 DNA: TGTGCCAGCAGCTTAACATTCGGACTAAGGAATGTCTACGAGCAGTACTTC
D gene: .
V gene: TRBV7-8
J gene: TRBJ2-7
clone size: .

CDR3 protein: CSVEQGRAYEQYF
CDR3 DNA: TGCAGCGTTGAACAGGGCAGAGCCTACGAGCAGTACTTC
D gene: .
V gene: TRBV29-1
J gene: TRBJ2-7
clone size: .

CDR3 protein: CASSPDRFNQPQHF
CDR3 DNA: TGTGCCAGCAGTCCTGACAGATTCAATCAGCCCCAGCATTTT
D gene: .
V gene: TRBV7-2
J gene: TRBJ1-5
clone size: .

CDR3 protein: CASSETGNEQYF
CDR3 DNA: TGTGCCAGCAGTGAGACAGGGAACGAGCAGTACTTC
D gene: TRBD1
V gene: TRBV28
J gene: TRBJ2-7
clone size: .

CDR3 protein: CASHEVGQGIVGYTF
CDR3 DNA: TGCGCCAGCCATGAAGTGGGACAGGGGATTGTTGGCTACACCTTC
D gene: TRBD1
V gene: TRBV5-1
J gene: TRBJ1-2
clone size: .

CDR3 protein: CAWRGDRNYGYTF
CDR3 DNA: TGTGCCTGGAGGGGGGACAGAAACTATGGCTACACCTTC
D gene: TRBD1
V gene: TRBV30
J gene: TRBJ1-2
clone size: .

CDR3 protein: CASSLVEQETQYF
CDR3 DNA: TGTGCCAGCAGCTTGGTGGAGCAAGAGACCCAGTACTTC
D gene: .
V gene: TRBV5-6
J gene: TRBJ2-5
clone size: .

CDR3 protein: CAWSGGQGNQPQHF
CDR3 DNA: TGTGCCTGGAGCGGCGGACAGGGGAATCAGCCCCAGCATTTT
D gene: TRBD1
V gene: TRBV30
J gene: TRBJ1-5
clone size: few

CDR3 protein: CASSLTGGYEQYF
CDR3 DNA: TGTGCCAGCAGCCTCACAGGCGGCTACGAGCAGTACTTC
D gene: .
V gene: TRBV9
J gene: TRBJ2-7
clone size: .

CDR3 protein: CASSLGVGGESYNEQFF
CDR3 DNA: TGTGCCAGCAGCTTAGGAGTAGGGGGAGAGAGCTACAATGAGCAGTTCTTC
D gene: .
V gene: TRBV7-9
J gene: TRBJ2-1
clone size: .

CDR3 protein: CASRPRGAANTGELFF
CDR3 DNA: TGTGCCAGCAGACCACGCGGGGCCGCCAACACCGGGGAGCTGTTTTTT
D gene: .
V gene: TRBV7-2
J gene: TRBJ2-2
clone size: .

CDR3 protein: CAWSYRTDGGYTF
CDR3 DNA: TGTGCCTGGAGTTACAGGACGGACGGGGGCTACACCTTC
D gene: .
V gene: TRBV30
J gene: TRBJ1-2
clone size: .

CDR3 protein: CASSPLGLAGGEQYF
CDR3 DNA: TGTGCCAGCAGTCCACTCGGGCTAGCGGGCGGTGAGCAGTACTTC
D gene: TRBD2
V gene: TRBV6-5
J gene: TRBJ2-7
clone size: .

CDR3 protein: CASSTTGTSKETQYF
CDR3 DNA: TGTGCCAGTAGCACAACCGGGACTAGCAAGGAGACCCAGTACTTC
D gene: TRBD2
V gene: TRBV19
J gene: TRBJ2-5
clone size: .

CDR3 protein: CAISERTGDSNQPQHF
CDR3 DNA: TGTGCCATCAGTGAGCGGACAGGAGATAGCAATCAGCCCCAGCATTTT
D gene: TRBD1
V gene: TRBV10-3
J gene: TRBJ1-5
clone size: once

CDR3 protein: CASSKRGVVLSGNTIYF
CDR3 DNA: TGTGCCAGCAGCAAGCGGGGTGTAGTTCTCTCTGGAAACACCATATATTTT
D gene: .
V gene: TRBV11-2
J gene: TRBJ1-3
clone size: .

CDR3 protein: CASSESGQVQETQYF
CDR3 DNA: TGTGCCAGCAGTGAAAGTGGGCAGGTACAAGAGACCCAGTACTTC
D gene: .
V gene: TRBV25-1
J gene: TRBJ2-5
clone size: .

CDR3 protein: CATSEGLEDEQFF
CDR3 DNA: TGTGCCACCAGTGAAGGACTAGAGGATGAGCAGTTCTTC
D gene: TRBD2
V gene: TRBV24-1
J gene: TRBJ2-1
clone size: .

CDR3 protein: CASSIGQGKEQYF
CDR3 DNA: TGTGCCAGTAGTATAGGACAGGGTAAAGAGCAGTACTTC
D gene: TRBD1
V gene: TRBV19
J gene: TRBJ2-7
clone size: .

CDR3 protein: CASGLTGGAEQYF
CDR3 DNA: TGTGCTAGTGGTCTAACAGGGGGCGCGGAGCAGTACTTC
D gene: TRBD1
V gene: TRBV12-5
J gene: TRBJ2-7
clone size: .

CDR3 protein: CASSPRGTSLGGTQYF
CDR3 DNA: TGTGCCAGCAGCCCCCGTGGGACGTCCCTCGGAGGGACGCAGTATTTT
D gene: .
V gene: TRBV11-2
J gene: TRBJ2-3
clone size: .

CDR3 protein: CASSATATNEKLFF
CDR3 DNA: TGTGCCAGCAGCGCGACAGCAACTAATGAAAAACTGTTTTTT
D gene: .
V gene: TRBV11-3
J gene: TRBJ1-4
clone size: few

CDR3 protein: CASSPIDRTNYGYTF
CDR3 DNA: TGTGCCAGCAGCCCGATTGACAGGACTAACTATGGCTACACCTTC
D gene: .
V gene: TRBV13
J gene: TRBJ1-2
clone size: .

CDR3 protein: CASGLETSDEQYF
CDR3 DNA: TGTGCTAGTGGTTTAGAGACTAGCGACGAGCAGTACTTC
D gene: TRBD2
V gene: TRBV12-5
J gene: TRBJ2-7
clone size: .

CDR3 protein: CASSGQLEQYF
CDR3 DNA: TGTGCCAGCAGCGGACAGCTTGAGCAGTACTTC
D gene: .
V gene: TRBV6-5
J gene: TRBJ2-7
clone size: .

CDR3 protein: CASRTGPADGYTF
CDR3 DNA: TGTGCCAGCAGAACAGGCCCGGCTGATGGCTACACCTTC
D gene: .
V gene: TRBV11-2
J gene: TRBJ1-2
clone size: .

CDR3 protein: CASSDQLHEQYF
CDR3 DNA: TGTGCCAGCAGTGACCAGTTGCACGAGCAGTACTTC
D gene: .
V gene: TRBV6-1
J gene: TRBJ2-7
clone size: .

CDR3 protein: CAISESGRGNEKLFF
CDR3 DNA: TGTGCCATCAGTGAGTCAGGCAGGGGTAATGAAAAACTGTTTTTT
D gene: .
V gene: TRBV10-3
J gene: TRBJ1-4
clone size: .

CDR3 protein: CASSDPRVDQPQHF
CDR3 DNA: TGTGCCAGCAGTGATCCCAGGGTGGATCAGCCCCAGCATTTT
D gene: .
V gene: TRBV2
J gene: TRBJ1-5
clone size: .

CDR3 protein: CASSDGSGTYEQYF
CDR3 DNA: TGCGCCAGCAGTGACGGGTCCGGAACCTACGAGCAGTACTTC
D gene: .
V gene: TRBV10-1
J gene: TRBJ2-7
clone size: .

CDR3 protein: CASRSAGNTIYF
CDR3 DNA: TGTGCCAGCAGAAGCGCTGGAAACACCATATATTTT
D gene: .
V gene: TRBV7-9
J gene: TRBJ1-3
clone size: few

CDR3 protein: CASSLAGTGANVLTF
CDR3 DNA: TGTGCCAGCAGTTTAGCGGGTACTGGGGCCAACGTCCTGACTTTC
D gene: .
V gene: TRBV27
J gene: TRBJ2-6
clone size: few

CDR3 protein: CATSDSRTGSVYGYTF
CDR3 DNA: TGTGCCACCAGTGATTCACGGACAGGGTCAGTCTATGGCTACACCTTC
D gene: TRBD1
V gene: TRBV24-1
J gene: TRBJ1-2
clone size: .

CDR3 protein: CASSLAAGTETQYF
CDR3 DNA: TGTGCCAGCAGCTTAGCAGCGGGGACAGAGACCCAGTACTTC
D gene: TRBD2
V gene: TRBV7-9
J gene: TRBJ2-5
clone size: .

CDR3 protein: CASSLSPGDRLLHEQYF
CDR3 DNA: TGTGCCAGCAGCTTGTCCCCGGGGGACCGACTTCTTCACGAGCAGTACTTC
D gene: .
V gene: TRBV7-9
J gene: TRBJ2-7
clone size: .

CDR3 protein: CASSLDAGPSCF
CDR3 DNA: TGTGCCAGCAGTTTAGATGCGGGACCTTCCTGCTTC
D gene: .
V gene: TRBV12-3/TRBV12-4
J gene: TRBJ2-7
clone size: once

CDR3 protein: CASSLGGTYEQYF
CDR3 DNA: TGTGCCAGCAGTTTAGGCGGTACCTACGAGCAGTACTTC
D gene: .
V gene: TRBV12-3/TRBV12-4
J gene: TRBJ2-7
clone size: .

CDR3 protein: CASSLVVGGTGDPYEQYF
CDR3 DNA: TGCGCCAGCAGCTTGGTGGTGGGGGGGACAGGGGACCCCTACGAGCAGTACTTC
D gene: TRBD1
V gene: TRBV5-1
J gene: TRBJ2-7
clone size: .

CDR3 protein: CASSSYRGDEQYF
CDR3 DNA: TGTGCCAGCAGCTCATACAGGGGGGACGAGCAGTACTTC
D gene: TRBD1
V gene: TRBV11-3
J gene: TRBJ2-7
clone size: .

CDR3 protein: CASSLGGAGGQETQYF
CDR3 DNA: TGCGCCAGCAGCCTCGGCGGGGCAGGAGGTCAAGAGACCCAGTACTTC
D gene: .
V gene: TRBV4-1
J gene: TRBJ2-5
clone size: .

CDR3 protein: CSASDRNQPQHF
CDR3 DNA: TGCAGTGCTAGTGACAGAAATCAGCCCCAGCATTTT
D gene: .
V gene: TRBV20-1
J gene: TRBJ1-5
clone size: .

CDR3 protein: CASSELAFGYEQYF
CDR3 DNA: TGCGCCAGCAGTGAACTAGCTTTCGGCTACGAGCAGTACTTC
D gene: .
V gene: TRBV10-1
J gene: TRBJ2-7
clone size: .

CDR3 protein: CASSILGQGTYNEQFF
CDR3 DNA: TGTGCCAGTAGTATACTCGGCCAGGGAACCTACAATGAGCAGTTCTTC
D gene: .
V gene: TRBV19
J gene: TRBJ2-1
clone size: .

CDR3 protein: CASSQTESYEQYF
CDR3 DNA: TGTGCCAGCAGTCAAACTGAATCCTACGAGCAGTACTTC
D gene: .
V gene: TRBV11-2
J gene: TRBJ2-7
clone size: .

CDR3 protein: CSVEAGGEQYF
CDR3 DNA: TGCAGCGTTGAAGCAGGGGGTGAGCAGTACTTC
D gene: TRBD1
V gene: TRBV29-1
J gene: TRBJ2-7
clone size: .

CDR3 protein: CASSLPGNSGNTIYF
CDR3 DNA: TGTGCCAGCAGCTTGCCGGGAAACTCTGGAAACACCATATATTTT
D gene: .
V gene: TRBV5-4
J gene: TRBJ1-3
clone size: .